These T cell receptor beta chains were read from a single sample in a study of T cell therapy after organ transplantation. Antigen specificity for these receptors is unknown. The assay was immunoSEQ multiplex PCR, and TCRdb's table has in-frame clones only and misses some. Seen here are about 6,000 clones, about 76% observed once, and the top ten hold roughly 30%. Specimen: CD8+ T cells from blood, collected after autologous CMV-specific T cell therapy. These TCRs come from a human patient who had received a solid organ transplant and had CMV disease. Some of these T cells may belong to the graft donor. CDR3s leave out the opening cysteine and the closing phenylalanine or tryptophan.

v_gene	j_gene	CDR3aa
TRBV27	TRBJ1-5	ASSQTGLNQPQH
TRBV11-3	TRBJ2-3	ASSLAGRPDTQY
TRBV9	TRBJ2-3	ASSVDSGLSTDTQY
TRBV9	TRBJ1-2	ASSVEDRPRNYGYT
TRBV19	TRBJ2-1	ASSPGLLAGYNEQF
TRBV7-2	TRBJ2-1	ASSLSGLAYTYNEQF
TRBV9	TRBJ2-5	ASGGQMFQETQY
TRBV9	TRBJ2-1	ASSGSPKAGGSYNEQF
TRBV5-4	TRBJ2-2	ASSPRAGASNTGELF
TRBV5-3	TRBJ2-1	ARSPSGGEQF
TRBV28	TRBJ2-1	ASSPLQVSYNEQF
TRBV27	TRBJ2-7	ASSVNLVNPEQY
TRBV2	TRBJ1-1	ASRERGTSMNTEAF
TRBV4-3	TRBJ2-7	ASSQDHTPSYEQY